This T cell receptor (beta chain) was observed in a study of identical twins (TCRdb year 2016). Looking at the study overall: The study deep-sequenced TCR alpha and beta repertoires from monozygotic twins, unrelated adults of various ages and cord blood to test whether fetal clonotypes persist. To rule out contamination, the twin experiments were replicated at different times with different library preparation protocols.

Libraries were constructed by 5' RACE. For sequencing, an Illumina HiSeq 2000 was employed. Template switching added a universal primer binding site, and the final cDNA carried a unique molecular identifier that allowed TCR cDNA molecules to be counted accurately. Specific primers in the conserved constant-segment region were used to synthesize first-strand cDNA for the TCR alpha and beta chains. To control for contamination, each cDNA library was double barcoded with a SMART-Mk sample barcode plus Illumina barcodes. Two successive PCR steps introduced TruSeq adapter sequences along with Illumina sample barcodes. The Illumina HiSeq platform was used with custom primers to sequence TCR alpha and beta cDNA libraries. Per the original workflow: Raw reads were processed with MiGEC to extract unique molecular identifiers, and MiXCR was used to determine CDR3 positions. For each individual, recombination models were inferred using an EM algorithm with the repgenHMM and IGoR tools. The analysis of shared clonotypes was done with the tcR package in R, with sharing normalized by the product of cloneset sizes. To study raw recombination without the effects of thymic and clonal selection, out-of-frame nonproductive sequences were analyzed. Through fastp at Q25 and MiXCR, TCRdb rebuilt clones from the public reads, retaining in-frame beta chains. Duplicate CDR3 protein sequences are folded into a single record with the most common DNA and genes. Clone size and V and J calls follow TCRdb, not the original study. Here the sample has 550,000 to 800,000 distinct CDR3 sequences; about 7.1% occur a single time. Around 1.6% of the sample is in the top ten clones.

Study-level results and caveats: Zero-insertion analyses could be partly confounded by invariant T cells such as MAIT and iNKT, although diverse VJ usage argued against such confounding for most clonotypes. Fewer insertions were carried by abundant cord blood beta clonotypes; a weaker similar trend was observed in young adult naive repertoires, while no such trend was observed in memory repertoires. Because the same donors could not be followed over many years, the conclusions relied on cross-sectional statistical analysis. Excess twin sharing in beta out-of-frame sequences was weaker because fewer shared sequences lowered the signal-to-noise ratio. In monozygotic twins, out-of-frame TCR alpha sharing was systematically underestimated by recombination models, although the models agreed with sharing between unrelated individuals. Compared with coincidental sharing between unrelated individuals, an excess of low generation-probability sequences was observed among out-of-frame TCR alpha sequences shared between twins.

V is shortened by 5 bases, J by 8 bases, and the region joining them spans 15 bases. The CDR3 runs 13 residues from the cysteine to the phenylalanine. Of all the DNA, just the CDR3 is kept, 39 bases in frame from base 1. Every donor in the study was a healthy Caucasian. Three pairs of female monozygotic twins, all aged about 18 to 29 years, were included in the twin cohort. Peripheral blood mononuclear cells were the source from which RNA for the TCR libraries was isolated. At least ten counts were recorded for this clonotype. No antigen is known for it. The sample holds no much larger clone one base away, and base qualities are not on file. These data were likewise used in another study, on yellow fever vaccine responses in identical twins. According to the second study: The T cell response to vaccination in identical twins was reported by the authors to appear partly convergent and partly personalized. In identical twins, the study followed T cell clones that responded to the vaccine with precision.

This sequence originates from a woman under 30 in good health. The chain is encoded by TRBV12-3 or TRBV12-4 joined to TRBJ1-2, with TRBD1 perhaps the D gene, on 5 matching bases. The sample taken for sequencing was PBMCs. The CDR3 region has the sequence CASSRDGSWGYTF. In nucleotides, the sequence is TGTGCCAGCAGTAGGGACGGGAGCTGGGGCTACACCTTC.